This T cell receptor beta chain is drawn from a study of shared clonotypes between healthy human individuals (TCRdb year 2020). General notes on the study: The cohort comprised two women and three men aged 18 to 49 years. To estimate repertoire size and how much clonotypes are shared between individuals, the study performed deep sequencing of blood TCR repertoires from five healthy adults. Leukapheresis yielded between about 0.94 and 8.9 billion PBMCs per donor. To increase sequencing depth and limit assay-specific biases, different laboratories used diverse techniques to prepare libraries and sequence TCR repertoires. For each donor, three plates each were used for CD4 naive and CD4 memory, two plates were used for CD8 naive, and one plate was used for CD8 memory. Beyond this particular receptor, the publication reports: Compared with non-shared clonotypes, clonotypes shared by all four sorted-subset donors had higher generation probabilities. Sampling was limited to blood, and TCR repertoires in tissue likely differ from TCR repertoires in blood. Rarefaction of sorted-subset datasets indicated incomplete sequencing despite the large sequencing depth. Pairwise subsampling led to the expectation that sequencing depth would affect the degree of clonotype sharing among donors. Estimated clonotype richness was generally larger for naive than for memory subsets. When several donors were compared, the shared fraction of clonotypes was about 5.2% for naive CD4, approximately 3.3% for naive CD8, roughly 2.5% for memory CD4, and 0.4% for memory CD8. Because the study included a small number of donors, the genetic and exposure-history diversity represented was limited.

This clone occurred once. Its antigen has not been determined. Base qualities were left out, and no much larger clone turns up one base away. Looking up the germline V gene yields CDR1 SNHLY and CDR2 FYNNEI. For this chain, trimming is 7 bases at the V end and 2 bases at the J end, and the number of junction bases without a gene match is 15. The CDR3 runs 18 residues from the cysteine to the phenylalanine. Of the read, only the CDR3 DNA is kept; its 54 bases are in frame from base 1. Donors were healthy HIV-negative adults with no recently reported acute infections or vaccinations. All donors were Caucasian adults living in Nashville, Tennessee, USA. CD4+ T cells were enriched through magnetic negative selection, after which naive cells were positively selected on CD45RA and the remaining negative fraction served as the memory subset. After blood collection by leukapheresis, PBMCs were isolated using Ficoll-Histopaque density gradient centrifugation and then cryopreserved in the vapor phase of liquid nitrogen. Analytical flow cytometry was used to check the purity and quantity of every magnetically sorted T cell population. Each sorted fraction had its genomic DNA isolated and then quantified by UV absorbance on a Nanodrop 2000c.

Using the deep immunoSEQ assay, TCR CDR3 regions were amplified from genomic DNA by multiplex PCR. Extracted genomic DNA from each cell subset was spread evenly across all wells of several immunoSEQ 96-well plates, with each plate serving as a replicate. Each replicate PCR for sorted subsets received roughly 0.2 ug genomic DNA, equal to 30,000 or so T cell genomes. Purified libraries were quantified with a Qubit 3.0 fluorometer, sized on a Bioanalyzer 2100, and re-quantified with the KAPA Library Quantification kit. A separate single-read 150-cycle Illumina NextSeq 550 flow cell was used to sequence each immunoSEQ 96-well plate. In the source study's methods: Because only junctional sequences without quality scores were contained in the immunoSEQ output, filtering matching that applied to full-length reads could not be performed. To assign V/J genes and CDR3, sequences were annotated against IMGT germline references using PyIR, a Python wrapper for IgBLAST v1.9. Reads were filtered out if the reads had weak V/J assignments (E-value above 1e-6), no CDR3, stop codons, out-of-frame junctions, or ambiguous translated residues. V3J clonotypes were defined as sequences sharing an identical inferred V gene, J gene, and CDR3 amino acid sequence. Percentage overlap between repertoires was calculated by dividing the number of shared unique clonotypes by the size of the smaller repertoire. Repertoire richness was assessed with RTK rarefaction, the Chao1 estimator, and Recon v2.1 estimates of unobserved clonotypes. Generation probabilities for all TCRbeta clonotypes obtained by the gDNA method from a few donors were computed using OLGA. This is the immuneACCESS table as TCRdb keeps it, with only in-frame sequences that have V and J called. A part of the clones is gone; compared with another copy, unresolved V genes explain less than half, and the rest is unexplained. V, J and clone size are taken as reported in that table, and D and trimming were inferred from the DNA itself. This sample lists more than 1 million clones; around 82% were detected once. In total, the top ten clones hold more than 0.45% of the sample.

The specimen sequenced was memory CD4+ T cells from PBMCs. What the cell subset or site label conveys for this sample: CD45RA-negative fraction. The chain was built from TRBV2 and TRBJ2-2; 8 nucleotides in the junction match TRBD1. The clonotype comes from a man in his late teens or twenties in good health. Some clones in this sample may be carry-over from other donors' samples. The CDR3 in this case is CASIRPNSGGLNTGELFF. The bases are TGTGCCAGCATTAGACCCAACTCAGGGGGCCTAAACACCGGGGAGCTGTTTTTT.